A single sample is the source of the 28 T cell receptor beta chains below, sequenced in a study of early T cells in non-severe SARS-CoV-2 infection. From the 5' RACE reads, TCRdb called clonotypes with MiXCR, one entry per CDR3 protein. The sample lists 30,000 or so distinct CDR3 sequences, roughly 6.1% occurring once. Sequences were obtained from whole blood. These receptors were collected from an adult who was a healthcare worker with PCR-confirmed SARS-CoV-2 infection or an uninfected control (not recorded which).

Comments on this clonotype: A read error may be the cause here, since a much bigger clone is one base away. The CDR3 loop reads CSAEGAGEIYEQYF. CDR3 bases: TGCAGCGCTGAAGGAGCGGGAGAGATCTACGAGCAGTACTTC. This chain connects TRBV29-1 to TRBJ2-7; 8 bases map to TRBD2. Germline assignment: CDR1 SQVTM and CDR2 ANQGSEA. This CDR3 is built from 14 residues.

This clonotype was recorded a few times. This rearrangement joins TRBV7-9 to TRBJ2-1; D tentatively reads TRBD1 or TRBD2 (5 bases each). The germline V and J ends were trimmed by 5 bases and 8 bases, with 19 bases remaining between them. The CDR3 runs 15 residues. Germline CDR1 reads SEHNR; CDR2 reads FQNEAQ (reference sequence). The CDR3 DNA reads TGTGCCAGCAGCCCGCTCCCAGGGACCAGCCATGAGCAGTTCTTC. Encoded protein: CASSPLPGTSHEQFF.

There are many counts of this clonotype. This sequence joins TRBV11-2 and TRBJ2-1; 12 bases fit TRBD2. Losses at the gene ends were 5 bases for V and 1 base for J; bases not matched to a gene: 9. Germline V gene data show CDR1 as SGHAT and CDR2 as FQNNGV. The CDR3 loop spans 18 amino acids. CDR3 sequence (DNA): TGTGCCAGCAGCCGTAGACTAGCGGGAGAAAGATCCTACAATGAGCAGTTCTTC. This encodes CASSRRLAGERSYNEQFF. The whole variable domain, remainder taken from reference TRBV11-2 and TRBJ2-1, is EAGVAQSPRYKIIEKRQSVAFWCNPISGHATLYWYQQILGQGPKLLIQFQNNGVVDDSQLPKDRFSAERLKGVDSTLKIQPAKLEDSAVYLCASSRRLAGERSYNEQFFGPGTRLTVL.

This clonotype has a count of ten or more. This rearrangement joins TRBV30 to TRBJ1-2; maybe TRBD1 (5 bases). This CDR3 comprises 12 residues. Germline loops: CDR1 GTSNPN, CDR2 SVGIG (reference sequence). Trimming shortened V by 3 bases and J by 4 bases, and 9 bases separated the two germline ends. This CDR3 reads CAWRVGTYGYTF. Written as DNA, the CDR3 is TGTGCCTGGAGGGTAGGGACCTATGGCTACACCTTC.

This clonotype was counted many times. CDR3 residues: CASSVEGGGLLAGRYNEQFF. The CDR3 nucleotides are TGTGCCAGCAGCGTAGAAGGGGGTGGACTACTAGCGGGAAGGTACAATGAGCAGTTCTTC. V and J are TRBV9 and TRBJ2-1; the match to TRBD2 covers 10 bases. Germline CDR1 is SGDLS and CDR2 is YYNGEE. Losses at the gene ends were 0 bases for V and 4 bases for J; bases not matched to a gene: 16. The CDR3 contains 20 residues.

This clonotype showed up many times. V is TRBV20-1 and J is TRBJ2-1; possibly TRBD1 for D (5 bases). Trimming shortened V by 5 bases and J by 7 bases, and 9 bases separated the two germline ends. The CDR3 runs 11 residues. Germline CDR1 DFQATT, CDR2 SNEGSKA (reference sequence). Written as DNA, the CDR3 is TGCAGTGCTCAAGGGGTGAATGAGCAGTTCTTC. As protein: CSAQGVNEQFF.

The table lists this clonotype with many counts. Compared with germline, one end of the junction differs, possibly owing to a read error. This rearrangement joins TRBV10-2 to TRBJ2-7; 8 bases line up with TRBD2. CDR1 and CDR2 from the germline V gene are WSHSY and SAAADI. CDR3 length: 14 amino acids. CDR3 sequence (DNA): TGCGCCAGCAATTCTCGGACTAGCTCCCACGAGCAGTACTTC. It codes for CASNSRTSSHEQYF.

This clonotype has ten or more counts. V usage is TRBV18 and J usage is TRBJ2-7; no definite D call. This CDR3 spans 16 amino acids. V was shortened by 4 bases and J by 0 bases, with 16 bases between the two germline ends. Looked up from germline, CDR1 is KGHSH and CDR2 is LQKENI. The DNA of the CDR3 is TGTGCCAGCTCACTACCGATCGGTCTGAACTCCTACGAGCAGTACTTC. Translated: CASSLPIGLNSYEQYF.

This clonotype was observed a few times. The V and J genes are TRBV3-1 and TRBJ2-7; D gene ambiguous. Trimming pared 4 bases from V and 3 bases from J, leaving 10 bases between. The CDR3 consists of 13 residues. The germline V gene has CDR1 LGHDT and CDR2 YNNKEL (reference sequence). The CDR3 sequence: CASSPTISYEQYF. Written as DNA, the CDR3 is TGTGCCAGCAGCCCGACAATTAGCTACGAGCAGTACTTC.

This clonotype was detected many times. The chain joins TRBV7-2 to TRBJ2-1; 7 bases line up with TRBD1. In germline, CDR1 is SGHTA, CDR2 FQGNSA. This CDR3 region has 15 residues. The J segment lost 9 bases and the V segment lost 5 bases, leaving 13 bases of the junction unmatched. This CDR3 is CASSRDPGQYVEQFF. The CDR3 DNA is TGTGCCAGCAGCCGTGATCCGGGACAGTATGTTGAGCAGTTCTTC. The full variable domain, its missing parts supplied by reference TRBV7-2 and TRBJ2-1, is GAGVSQSPSNKVTEKGKDVELRCDPISGHTALYWYRQSLGQGLEFLIYFQGNSAPDKSGLPSDRFSAERTGGSVSTLTIQRTQQEDSAVYLCASSRDPGQYVEQFFGPGTRLTVL.

In this sample, this clonotype turned up many times. The J gene is TRBJ1-5, the V gene TRBV6-2 or TRBV6-3; TRBD1 matches 8 bases. The CDR3 runs 16 residues. CDR1 and CDR2 from the germline V gene are MNHEY and SVGEGT. V was pared by 4 bases and J by 1 base, with 6 bases of the junction left unmatched. The DNA for the CDR3 is TGTGCCAGCAGTTTTTCAGGGGGCGTAAGCAATCAGCCCCAGCATTTT. This sequence encodes CASSFSGGVSNQPQHF.

This clonotype was detected only a few times. This chain uses TRBV2 with TRBJ2-6; the D is unclear. The V gene's germline CDR1 is SNHLY and CDR2 FYNNEI. The V and J ends lost 7 bases and 0 bases respectively, with 16 bases between them. The length of the CDR3 is 17 residues. The CDR3 DNA is TGTGCCAGCATCATTACAGAGAGAGTCTCTGGGGCCAACGTCCTGACTTTC. This translates into CASIITERVSGANVLTF. The variable domain in full, completed from reference TRBV2 and TRBJ2-6, reads EPEVTQTPSHQVTQMGQEVILRCVPISNHLYFYWYRQILGQKVEFLVSFYNNEISEKSEIFDDQFSVERPDGSNFTLKIRSTKLEDSAMYFCASIITERVSGANVLTFGAGSRLTVL.

This clonotype was recorded at least ten times. The V gene is TRBV27, the J gene TRBJ2-3; D unresolved. This CDR3 region has 14 residues. The germline V gene has CDR1 MNHEY and CDR2 SMNVEV (reference sequence). V lost 2 bases to trimming and J lost 2 bases, with 8 bases between them. The CDR3 region is CASSLQTATDTQYF. In DNA form, the CDR3 reads TGTGCCAGCAGTTTACAGACCGCCACAGATACGCAGTATTTT.

This clonotype was seen many times. The chain combines TRBV19 with TRBJ2-1; 7 positions agree with TRBD2. The length of the CDR3 is 17 residues. The V segment lost 3 bases and the J segment 0 bases; nucleotides outside the gene matches: 8. Germline assignment: CDR1 LNHDA and CDR2 SQIVND (reference sequence). This CDR3 is CASSIYGGGTSYNEQFF. The CDR3 DNA reads as TGTGCCAGTAGTATTTACGGGGGAGGGACCTCCTACAATGAGCAGTTCTTC.

By proportion, this clonotype is medium-sized. The chain links TRBV7-6 to TRBJ2-7; no reliable D call. Trimming took off 1 base at V and 4 bases at J, with 8 bases between the two ends. The CDR3 spans 13 residues. From germline, CDR1 is SGHVS and CDR2 FNYEAQ. This CDR3 reads CASSLEAVYEQYF. The CDR3 nucleotides are TGTGCCAGCAGCTTAGAGGCAGTTTACGAGCAGTACTTC.

For the CDR3, the DNA is TGTGCCAGCAGATCTACCGGCGGCAGGGTCTCCTACGAGCAGTACTTC. This encodes CASRSTGGRVSYEQYF. The chain combines TRBV6-1 with TRBJ2-7, with D perhaps matching TRBD1 (5 bases). This CDR3 is 16 amino acids long. Per the germline V gene, CDR1 is MNHNS and CDR2 is SASEGT. Deletions cut 6 bases from V and 0 bases from J, with 18 bases between.

This clonotype has just a few counts. V is TRBV30 and J is TRBJ2-2, with D possibly being TRBD1 or TRBD2 (5 bases each). CDR3 length equals 14 residues. CDR1 and CDR2 (germline): GTSNPN, SVGIG (reference sequence). The V and J ends lost 5 bases and 5 bases respectively, with 15 bases between them. For the CDR3, the DNA is TGTGCCTGGTCGGGGCCGCCATCAACCGGGGAGCTGTTTTTT. This gives the protein CAWSGPPSTGELFF. The whole variable domain, filled in from reference TRBV30 and TRBJ2-2, reads SQTIHQWPATLVQPVGSPLSLECTVEGTSNPNLYWYRQAAGRGLQLLFYSVGIGQISSEVPQNLSASRPQDRQFILSSKKLLLSDSGFYLCAWSGPPSTGELFFGEGSRLTVL.

The sample holds many counts of this clonotype. The chain joins TRBV9 to TRBJ2-3, with TRBD1 identical over 7 bases. Trimming removed 6 bases from V and 3 bases from J; junction bases left unmatched: 16. The CDR3 contains 17 residues. CDR1 is SGDLS and CDR2 is YYNGEE in the germline V gene. CDR3 region: CASTTQSRMTGTDTQYF. CDR3 in DNA: TGTGCCAGCACCACCCAGTCCCGTATGACAGGGACAGATACGCAGTATTTT.

This clonotype was counted many times. V gene TRBV7-9 combines with J gene TRBJ1-1; tentatively, D is TRBD1 (6 bases). CDR1 and CDR2 from the germline V gene are SEHNR and FQNEAQ (reference sequence). V was cut by 4 bases and J by 6 bases, with 9 bases left in between. The CDR3 runs 12 residues. The CDR3 is CASSYEGAEAFF. For the CDR3, the DNA is TGTGCCAGCAGCTACGAGGGGGCTGAAGCTTTCTTT.

This clonotype has a count of ten or more. The V and J genes are TRBV7-2 and TRBJ2-5; D is undetermined. This CDR3 is built from 13 residues. V dropped 2 bases and J dropped 7 bases, with 11 bases sitting between them. Germline values: CDR1 SGHTA, CDR2 FQGNSA. CDR3 sequence: CASSLLRSGTQYF. The CDR3 DNA is TGTGCCAGCAGCTTACTAAGATCGGGGACCCAGTACTTC.

This clonotype was seen ten or more times. This sequence joins TRBV4-3 and TRBJ2-1, with TRBD2 matching over 8 bases. This CDR3 has 14 amino acids. J gave up 15 bases and V 0 bases, and 10 bases lay outside the gene matches. The germline V gene encodes CDR1 LGHNA and CDR2 YSLEER. DNA for the CDR3: TGCGCCAGCAGCCAAGACAGGACGGGGGGGCTGAGGTTCTTC. This codes for CASSQDRTGGLRFF.

This clonotype appeared many times. The chain uses TRBV7-2 and TRBJ2-5; D remains ambiguous. Germline CDR1 and CDR2: SGHTA and FQGNSA. Between the trimmed V and J ends, which lost 1 base and 2 bases, there was a span of 5 bases. CDR3 length: 13 amino acids. CDR3 nucleotide sequence: TGTGCCAGCAGCTTAGGACCACAAGAGACCCAGTACTTC. Its translation is CASSLGPQETQYF.

This clonotype was found many times. This rearrangement joins TRBV7-8 to TRBJ2-1; D is uncertain. Germline V gene data show CDR1 as SGHVS and CDR2 as FQNEAQ. The CDR3 spans 14 residues. V was cut by 6 bases and J by 2 bases, with 11 bases left in between. CDR3 region: CASSPATAYNEQFF. Here the CDR3 DNA reads TGTGCCAGCAGTCCTGCCACAGCCTACAATGAGCAGTTCTTC.

CDR3: CASTKSSGETQYF. CDR3 coding DNA: TGTGCCAGCACGAAGAGTTCAGGAGAGACCCAGTACTTC. The J gene is TRBJ2-5, the V gene TRBV6-6, with D hard to call. Germline V lookup: CDR1 MNHNY, CDR2 SVGAGI (reference sequence). This CDR3 region has 13 residues. Trimming took 7 bases from V and 4 from J, leaving 13 bases between them.

This clonotype was recorded at least ten times. The chain combines TRBV6-5 with TRBJ2-5; 9 bases fit TRBD1. V dropped 2 bases and J dropped 5; count of bases not matched to a gene: 6. The CDR3 consists of 15 residues. CDR1 is MNHEY and CDR2 is SVGAGI in the germline V gene. The CDR3 nucleotides read TGTGCCAGCAGTTACACAGGGGGCAGAGGGGAGACCCAGTACTTC. This sequence encodes CASSYTGGRGETQYF.

In its sample, this clonotype was seen a few times. The chain combines TRBV9 with TRBJ2-3, with TRBD2 matching 8 bases. The germline CDR1 and CDR2 sequences are SGDLS and YYNGEE. Trimming took 0 bases from V and 6 from J; bases not matched to a gene: 9. CDR3 length equals 16 residues. In nucleotides, the CDR3 is TGTGCCAGCAGCGTAGGTGCGGGGGGATCAGGCGATACGCAGTATTTT. Translated, it gives CASSVGAGGSGDTQYF.

A word on this clonotype: A much larger clone is a single base away; this may be a read error. This chain connects TRBV10-3 to TRBJ2-3; D gene unclear. The CDR3 totals 11 residues. From germline, CDR1 is ENHRY and CDR2 SYGVKD. For the CDR3, the DNA is TGTGCCATCCAAAGCACAGATACGCAGAATTTT. Amino acid sequence: CAIQSTDTQNF.

This clonotype was picked up many times. CDR3 region: CASSYFAGAANEKLFF. The CDR3, as DNA: TGTGCCAGCAGTTACTTTGCCGGGGCAGCTAATGAAAAACTGTTTTTT. The J gene is TRBJ1-4, the V gene TRBV6-5, with a weak D call TRBD1 (5 bases). The V gene lost 1 base and the J gene lost 3 bases, with 12 bases spanning the gap. In germline, CDR1 is MNHEY, CDR2 SVGAGI. This CDR3 comprises 16 residues.